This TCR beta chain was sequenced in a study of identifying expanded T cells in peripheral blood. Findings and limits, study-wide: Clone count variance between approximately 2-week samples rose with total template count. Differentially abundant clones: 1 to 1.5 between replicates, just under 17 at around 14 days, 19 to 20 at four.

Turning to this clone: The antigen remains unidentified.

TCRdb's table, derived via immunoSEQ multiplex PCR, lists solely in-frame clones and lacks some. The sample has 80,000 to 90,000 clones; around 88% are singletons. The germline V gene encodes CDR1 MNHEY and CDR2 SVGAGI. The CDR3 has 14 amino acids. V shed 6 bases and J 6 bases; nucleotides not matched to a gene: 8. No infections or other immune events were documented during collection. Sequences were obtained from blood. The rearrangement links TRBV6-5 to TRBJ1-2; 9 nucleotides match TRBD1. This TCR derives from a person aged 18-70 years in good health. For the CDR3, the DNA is TGTGCCAGCAGGGGGGACAGGGATACCGATGGCTACACCTTC. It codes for CASRGDRDTDGYTF.